These 30 T cell receptor beta chains share one sample of origin, sequenced in a study of blood T cell repertoires in COVID-19. Assay used: immunoSEQ multiplex PCR; TCRdb lists only in-frame clones, some missing. Of 200,000 to 250,000 clones listed, over 80% are singletons. Sequencing was performed on peripheral blood. The receptors originated from a man aged 30 to 39 with COVID-19, enrolled during active disease.

This chain links TRBV7-8 with TRBJ1-4; TRBD1 matches 7 bases. V shed 2 bases and J 6 bases; nucleotides not matched to a gene: 9. This CDR3 region has 16 residues. Germline CDR1 is SGHVS and CDR2 is FQNEAQ. CDR3: CASSLLEGTDYEKLFF. CDR3 DNA sequence: TGTGCCAGCAGCTTATTAGAAGGGACAGATTATGAAAAACTGTTTTTT. Drawing the rest from reference TRBV7-8 and TRBJ1-4, the complete variable domain is GAGVSQSPRYKVAKRGQDVALRCDPISGHVSLFWYQQALGQGPEFLTYFQNEAQLDKSGLPSDRFFAERPEGSVSTLKIQRTQQEDSAVYLCASSLLEGTDYEKLFFGSGTQLSVL.

V gene TRBV27 combines with J gene TRBJ2-1; 7 nucleotides line up with TRBD1. With 5 bases clipped from V and 0 bases from J, the junction kept 7 bases outside the gene matches. There are 16 residues in the CDR3. In germline, CDR1 is MNHEY, CDR2 SMNVEV (reference sequence). In DNA form, the CDR3 reads TGTGCCAGCAGTCTGTCAGGGGGATCCTCCTACAATGAGCAGTTCTTC. Its translation: CASSLSGGSSYNEQFF.

The chain employs TRBV19 and TRBJ1-2; 8 positions agree with TRBD1. CDR3 size: 16 residues. J gave up 8 bases and V 0 bases, and 11 bases lay outside the gene matches. Per the germline V gene, CDR1 is LNHDA and CDR2 is SQIVND (reference sequence). The CDR3 protein is CASSIEGRGPSYGYTF. The CDR3 DNA reads TGTGCCAGTAGTATAGAGGGCAGGGGGCCTTCTTACGGCTACACCTTC.

The V call is TRBV5-4, the J call TRBJ1-1, with D tentatively TRBD1 (6 bases). Germline CDR1 is SGHNT and CDR2 is YYREEE (reference sequence). The CDR3 length is 16 residues. V was cut by 4 bases and J by 1 base, with 17 bases left in between. The CDR3 region has the DNA TGTGCCAGCAGCCCGGCCCGGGGGGCGGGGAACACTGAAGCTTTCTTT. This translates into CASSPARGAGNTEAFF.

This chain links TRBV6-2 or TRBV6-3 with TRBJ2-1; 9 bases map to TRBD2. The germline V gene encodes CDR1 MNHEY and CDR2 SVGEGT. CDR3 length: 18 residues. V dropped 2 bases and J dropped 5; count of bases not matched to a gene: 13. The CDR3 protein is CASSYDRPGAGGDNEQFF. CDR3 coding DNA: TGTGCCAGCAGTTACGACCGCCCCGGGGCGGGGGGGGACAATGAGCAGTTCTTC.

This clone was detected only a few times. J is TRBJ2-7 and V is TRBV20-1; a weak D match, TRBD2 (6 bases). The CDR3 contains 11 residues. Germline V gene data show CDR1 as DFQATT and CDR2 as SNEGSKA (reference sequence). V lost 7 bases and J lost 3, with 10 bases in between. The CDR3 protein is CSVAGNYEQYF. The CDR3, as DNA: TGCAGTGTGGCGGGAAACTACGAGCAGTACTTC.

J is TRBJ1-1 and V is TRBV6-5; D remains unclear. The CDR3 has 15 amino acids. Germline V lookup: CDR1 MNHEY, CDR2 SVGAGI. V dropped 2 bases and J dropped 0 bases, with 10 bases sitting between them. The CDR3 sequence is CASSYRVVMNTEAFF. CDR3 sequence (DNA): TGTGCCAGCAGTTACCGGGTGGTCATGAACACTGAAGCTTTCTTT.

V usage is TRBV9 and J usage is TRBJ2-4; D might be TRBD2 (5 bases). The V and J ends lost 0 bases and 5 bases respectively, with 9 bases between them. CDR1 is SGDLS and CDR2 is YYNGEE in the germline V gene. CDR3 length: 14 amino acids. DNA of the CDR3: TGTGCCAGCAGCGTAGGGGCGGGCGAAAACATTCAGTACTTC. Translated, it gives CASSVGAGENIQYF.

This chain joins TRBV21-1 and TRBJ2-1; no check of the table's D call, TRBD2, against the DNA was made. TRBV21-1 is assigned pseudogene status. This CDR3 contains 14 residues. The CDR3 sequence is CASSNNRGYNEQFF. The CDR3 DNA is TGTGCCAGCAGCAATAACCGGGGATACAATGAGCAGTTCTTC.

The genes are TRBV18 and TRBJ1-2, with 7 bases that match TRBD1. CDR1 is KGHSH and CDR2 is LQKENI in the germline V gene. There are 15 residues in the CDR3. J lost 0 bases, V lost 3 bases, and 4 bases had no gene match. The chain's CDR3 is CASSPTTGPNYGYTF. The CDR3 region has the DNA TGTGCCAGCTCACCTACGACAGGGCCTAACTATGGCTACACCTTC.

The chain couples TRBV19 to TRBJ1-6; 9 positions agree with TRBD1. The CDR3 is 15 amino acids. Losses at the gene ends were 1 base for V and 6 bases for J; bases not matched to a gene: 1. Germline assignment: CDR1 LNHDA and CDR2 SQIVND (reference sequence). The CDR3 sequence is CASSIGQGGNSPLHF. Here the CDR3 DNA reads TGTGCCAGTAGTATAGGACAGGGGGGTAATTCACCCCTCCACTTT.

This chain joins TRBV7-3 and TRBJ1-1; possible D gene TRBD1, 5 bases. The CDR3 contains 16 residues. CDR1 and CDR2 (germline): SGHTA, FQGTGA. The V end was cut by 5 bases, the J end by 4 bases, with 20 bases between. The CDR3 loop is CASSNVRGSRTTEAFF. CDR3 in DNA: TGTGCCAGCAGCAACGTTCGGGGGAGCCGGACCACTGAAGCTTTCTTT.

The V and J genes are TRBV7-3 and TRBJ2-1; 8 bases match TRBD1. The CDR3 is made up of 13 amino acids. Trimming cost V 8 bases and J 4 bases; bases outside gene matches: 4. From germline, CDR1 is SGHTA and CDR2 FQGTGA. CDR3 region: CASGQGAYNEQFF. DNA of the CDR3: TGTGCCAGCGGGCAGGGGGCTTACAATGAGCAGTTCTTC.

The J gene is TRBJ1-1, the V gene TRBV4-2, with 8 bases that match TRBD1. The germline CDR1 and CDR2 sequences are LGHNA and YNFKEQ. The trim removed 2 bases at V and 4 bases at J, leaving 6 bases unmatched. The CDR3 consists of 15 residues. The chain's CDR3 is CASSQRTGWGTEAFF. CDR3 DNA: TGTGCCAGCAGCCAACGGACAGGGTGGGGCACTGAAGCTTTCTTT.

J is TRBJ2-7 and V is TRBV29-1, with TRBD2 as a possible D gene (6 bases). The V gene lost 2 bases and the J gene lost 5 bases, with 13 bases spanning the gap. The length of the CDR3 is 13 residues. The V gene's germline CDR1 is SQVTM and CDR2 ANQGSEA. The DNA for the CDR3 is TGCAGCGTTGAATTTCTCGGGGGTGACGAGCAGTACTTC. Its protein product is CSVEFLGGDEQYF.

The genes are TRBV28 and TRBJ2-1, with 11 bases matching TRBD2. The CDR3 loop spans 17 amino acids. With V trimmed by 7 bases and J by 6 bases, 14 bases remained unmatched. From germline, CDR1 is MDHEN and CDR2 SYDVKM. The CDR3 sequence is CASTSSLVAGGGNEQFF. CDR3 coding DNA: TGTGCCAGCACTTCTTCGTTAGTAGCGGGAGGGGGCAATGAGCAGTTCTTC.

This sequence joins TRBV20-1 and TRBJ2-7, with D tentatively TRBD2 (5 bases). This CDR3 comprises 11 residues. V lost 3 bases, J lost 2 bases, and 5 bases lay in between. CDR1 is DFQATT, CDR2 SNEGSKA, per germline (reference sequence). Written as DNA, the CDR3 is TGCAGTGCTAGCGGGACCTACGAGCAGTACTTC. The encoded protein is CSASGTYEQYF.

The genes are TRBV6-2 or TRBV6-3 and TRBJ2-1, with 10 nucleotides matching TRBD2. The CDR3 length is 14 residues. V gave up 5 bases and J gave up 5 bases; unmatched junction bases: 3. Looked up from germline, CDR1 is MNHEY and CDR2 is SVGEGT. The CDR3 is CASSQAGGDNEQFF. The CDR3, as DNA: TGTGCCAGCAGTCAAGCGGGAGGGGACAATGAGCAGTTCTTC.

The V gene is TRBV27, the J gene TRBJ1-4; 9 nucleotides line up with TRBD1. Losses at the gene ends were 5 bases for V and 7 bases for J; bases not matched to a gene: 8. Germline V gives CDR1 MNHEY, CDR2 SMNVEV (reference sequence). This CDR3 is 15 amino acids long. Here the CDR3 reads CASSPWDREGEKLFF. CDR3 bases: TGTGCCAGCAGTCCCTGGGACAGGGAAGGTGAAAAACTGTTTTTT.

This chain joins TRBV5-1 and TRBJ2-3, with 7 bases lining up with TRBD1. Trimming at V came to 0 bases and at J to 0 bases, leaving 1 base not matched to a gene. This CDR3 has 15 amino acids. Germline V gene sequence: CDR1 SGHRS, CDR2 YFSETQ. The CDR3 DNA is TGCGCCAGCAGCTTGGGGGACAGTAGCACAGATACGCAGTATTTT. Translating it yields CASSLGDSSTDTQYF. The complete variable domain, with remaining parts taken from reference TRBV5-1 and TRBJ2-3, reads KAGVTQTPRYLIKTRGQQVTLSCSPISGHRSVSWYQQTPGQGLQFLFEYFSETQRNKGNFPGRFSGRQFSNSRSEMNVSTLELGDSALYLCASSLGDSSTDTQYFGPGTRLTVL.

This rearrangement joins TRBV5-5 to TRBJ1-5; D not certain. Trimming cost V 2 bases and J 3 bases, with 21 bases left between them. CDR1 and CDR2 from the germline V gene are SGHKS and YYEKEE (reference sequence). The CDR3 is 18 amino acids. The DNA of the CDR3 is TGTGCCAGCAGCTTCTTTAACTCTTCGGTACAGTTCAATCAGCCCCAGCATTTT. It encodes CASSFFNSSVQFNQPQHF.

As DNA, the CDR3 is TGTGCCAGCAGTTACTCGATAAGAACCCCAAGCGGAAGAAACACAGATACGCAGTATTTT. Translation: CASSYSIRTPSGRNTDTQYF. The V call is TRBV6-2 or TRBV6-3, the J call TRBJ2-3, with a weak D call TRBD2 (5 bases). The CDR3 spans 20 residues. Germline CDR1 reads MNHEY; CDR2 reads SVGEGT. The V gene lost 0 bases and the J gene lost 2 bases, with 24 bases spanning the gap.

The rearrangement uses TRBV6-1 and TRBJ1-5, with D hard to call. The CDR3 is made up of 11 amino acids. From germline, CDR1 is MNHNS and CDR2 SASEGT. Between the trimmed V and J ends, which lost 5 bases and 11 bases, there was a span of 10 bases. The CDR3 region is CASSPPGAQHF. The CDR3 region has the DNA TGTGCCAGCAGTCCCCCCGGGGCCCAGCATTTT.

The DNA of the CDR3 is TGTGCCAGCAGTGAACAGGGGGCGGACTACGAGCAGTACTTC. Its protein is CASSEQGADYEQYF. This chain links TRBV9 with TRBJ2-7, with 9 bases matching TRBD1. Germline lookup yields CDR1 SGDLS and CDR2 YYNGEE. The trim removed 5 bases at V and 3 bases at J, leaving 6 bases unmatched. This CDR3 has 14 amino acids.

The chain joins TRBV7-8 to TRBJ1-1; D is uncertain. The CDR3 is 14 residues long. Trimming cost V 5 bases and J 0 bases, with 10 bases left between them. In germline, CDR1 is SGHVS, CDR2 FQNEAQ. The CDR3 DNA reads as TGTGCCAGCAGCCGTACACCCATGAACACTGAAGCTTTCTTT. Translated, it gives CASSRTPMNTEAFF.

CDR3 DNA: TGTGCCAGCAGCTTAAACGCGGGAGGAAACACAGATACGCAGTATTTT. Translated: CASSLNAGGNTDTQYF. This chain connects TRBV7-3 to TRBJ2-3; 8 bases are shared with TRBD2. The CDR3 runs 16 residues. With V trimmed by 1 base and J by 2 bases, 5 bases remained unmatched. Germline values: CDR1 SGHTA, CDR2 FQGTGA.

V usage is TRBV5-4 and J usage is TRBJ1-4; D not certain. Trimming pared 4 bases from V and 0 bases from J, leaving 7 bases between. From germline, CDR1 is SGHNT and CDR2 YYREEE (reference sequence). The CDR3 contains 14 residues. CDR3 region: CASSLGATNEKLFF. As DNA, the CDR3 is TGTGCCAGCAGCCTCGGTGCAACTAATGAAAAACTGTTTTTT.

This clone appeared a few times. The chain joins TRBV28 to TRBJ1-1; the match to TRBD1 covers 8 bases. The V gene end was trimmed by 4 bases and the J gene end by 7 bases; junction bases not matched to a gene: 8. This CDR3 contains 14 residues. CDR1 and CDR2 from the germline V gene are MDHEN and SYDVKM. CDR3 DNA: TGTGCCAGCAGTTCCTGGACAGGGACAAGTGAAGCTTTCTTT. The encoded protein is CASSSWTGTSEAFF.

The chain uses TRBV7-8 and TRBJ2-7; 8 nucleotides align to TRBD2. This CDR3 contains 15 residues. Per germline, CDR1 SGHVS and CDR2 FQNEAQ. After removal of 5 bases from V and 2 bases from J, the junction contained 8 bases not matched to a gene. Here the CDR3 DNA reads TGTGCCAGCAGCCCCCTCGGGGGGGGACCCTACGAGCAGTACTTC. Protein sequence: CASSPLGGGPYEQYF.

The V gene is TRBV28, the J gene TRBJ2-2; no reliable D call. The CDR3 extends over 14 amino acids. Germline CDR1 is MDHEN and CDR2 is SYDVKM. Trimming stripped 5 bases from V and 1 base from J, with 8 bases between. The CDR3, as DNA: TGTGCCAGCAGTCCCGACTTGAACACCGGGGAGCTGTTTTTT. Translating it yields CASSPDLNTGELFF. Drawing the rest from reference TRBV28 and TRBJ2-2, the complete variable domain is DVKVTQSSRYLVKRTGEKVFLECVQDMDHENMFWYRQDPGLGLRLIYFSYDVKMKEKGDIPEGYSVSREKKERFSLILESASTNQTSMYLCASSPDLNTGELFFGEGSRLTVL.